The source of this T cell receptor beta chain is a study of regulatory T cells in long-lasting Graves disease. Building of the TCR beta libraries involved iRepertoire HTBI primers and Arm-PCR of CDR3 regions. TCRdb processed the multiplex PCR reads anew with MiXCR; each CDR3 protein has one entry. There are about 560,000 distinct CDR3 sequences in the sample; about 16% occur only once, and around 12% lies in the top ten. Time point indicated: newly diagnosed GD, antithyroid drugs for less than 3 months. Making the TCR library involved RNA that had been extracted from PBMCs. Overall study results and limits: TCR diversity was lower in persistent than newly diagnosed Graves' disease.

Trimming stripped 0 bases from V and 4 bases from J, with 15 bases between. The CDR3 has 16 residues. CDR1 is DFQATT, CDR2 SNEGSKA, per germline (reference sequence). In the case of this clonotype: Its target is unknown.

The sample was also linked to a second study, of T cells in Graves' hyperthyroidism and ophthalmopathy. Turning to that study: A first-round RT-PCR of the TCR CDR3 used the HTBI primer set. In the blood, most expanded thyroid clonotypes above 0.001 appeared as well.

The J gene is TRBJ1-4, the V gene TRBV20-1; possibly TRBD1 for D (6 bases). Sample: peripheral blood mononuclear cells (PBMCs), taken at new diagnosis, from a patient treated with antithyroid drugs. The TCR comes from a man between 18 and 29 years old with Graves disease. The CDR3, as DNA: TGCAGTGCTAGAGATCATAGTACAGGGATTAATGAAAAACTGTTTTTT. The encoded protein is CSARDHSTGINEKLFF.